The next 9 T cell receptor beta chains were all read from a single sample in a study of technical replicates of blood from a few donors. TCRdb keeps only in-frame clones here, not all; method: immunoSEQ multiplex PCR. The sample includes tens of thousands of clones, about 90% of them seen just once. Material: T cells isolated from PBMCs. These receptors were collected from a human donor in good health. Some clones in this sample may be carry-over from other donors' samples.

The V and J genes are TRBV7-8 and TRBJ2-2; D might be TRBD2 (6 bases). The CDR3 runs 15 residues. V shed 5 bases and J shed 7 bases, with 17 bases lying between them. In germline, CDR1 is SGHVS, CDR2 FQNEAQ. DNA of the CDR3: TGTGCCAGCAGCCAGGGCCAGGGACTGGGCGGGGAGCTGTTTTTT. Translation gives CASSQGQGLGGELFF.

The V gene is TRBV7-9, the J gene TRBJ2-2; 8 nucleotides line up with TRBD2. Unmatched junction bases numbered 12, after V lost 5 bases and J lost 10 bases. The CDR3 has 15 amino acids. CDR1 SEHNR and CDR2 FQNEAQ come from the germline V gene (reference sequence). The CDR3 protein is CASSPRREREKELFF. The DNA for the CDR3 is TGTGCCAGCAGCCCTCGGAGGGAGCGGGAGAAGGAGCTGTTTTTT.

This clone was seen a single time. The CDR3 sequence is CASSEMVSGGSSYGYTF. The CDR3, as DNA: TGTGCCAGCAGTGAAATGGTTTCAGGGGGTAGTTCCTATGGCTACACCTTC. V usage is TRBV6-1 and J usage is TRBJ1-2, with TRBD1 matching over 7 bases. CDR1 MNHNS and CDR2 SASEGT come from the germline V gene. The CDR3 is made up of 17 amino acids. V lost 2 bases, J lost 4 bases, and 13 bases stayed unmatched.

DNA of the CDR3: TGCGCCAGCAGCTTAATTGGACAGGGAGCCTACGAGCAGTACTTC. This encodes CASSLIGQGAYEQYF. The chain joins TRBV5-1 to TRBJ2-7; 8 bases are a match to TRBD1. V trimming: 2 bases; J trimming: 2 bases; junction bases outside the gene matches: 6. CDR3 size: 15 residues. Germline lookup yields CDR1 SGHRS and CDR2 YFSETQ.

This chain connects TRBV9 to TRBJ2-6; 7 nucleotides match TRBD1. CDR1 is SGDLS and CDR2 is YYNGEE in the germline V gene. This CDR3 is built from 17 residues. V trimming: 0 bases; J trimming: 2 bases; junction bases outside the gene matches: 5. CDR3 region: CASSVGYQGAGANVLTF. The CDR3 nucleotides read TGTGCCAGCAGCGTAGGTTATCAGGGGGCTGGGGCCAACGTCCTGACTTTC.

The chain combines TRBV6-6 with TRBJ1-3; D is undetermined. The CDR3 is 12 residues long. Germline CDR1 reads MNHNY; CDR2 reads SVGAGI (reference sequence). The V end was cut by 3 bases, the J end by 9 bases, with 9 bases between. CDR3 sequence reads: CASSYPSSTIYF. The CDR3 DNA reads TGTGCCAGCAGTTATCCGTCCTCCACCATATATTTT.

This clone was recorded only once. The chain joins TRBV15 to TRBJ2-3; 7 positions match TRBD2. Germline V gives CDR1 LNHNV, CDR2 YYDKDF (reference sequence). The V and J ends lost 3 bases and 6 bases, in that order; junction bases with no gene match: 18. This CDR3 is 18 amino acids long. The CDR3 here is CATSSIGLVDQYRDTQYF. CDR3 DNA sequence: TGTGCCACCAGCAGTATCGGACTAGTAGATCAGTATCGTGATACGCAGTATTTT.

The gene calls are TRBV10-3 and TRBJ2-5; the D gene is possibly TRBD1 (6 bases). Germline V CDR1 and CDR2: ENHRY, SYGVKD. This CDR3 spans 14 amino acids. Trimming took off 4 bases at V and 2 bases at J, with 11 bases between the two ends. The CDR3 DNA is TGTGCCATCAGTGTGGGGACACAACAAGAGACCCAGTACTTC. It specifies CAISVGTQQETQYF.

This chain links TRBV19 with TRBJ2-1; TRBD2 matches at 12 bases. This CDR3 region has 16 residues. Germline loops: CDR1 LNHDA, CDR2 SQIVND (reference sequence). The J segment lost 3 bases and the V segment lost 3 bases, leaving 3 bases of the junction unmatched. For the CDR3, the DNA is TGTGCCAGTAGTATTTGGGGACTAGCGGGCTACAATGAGCAGTTCTTC. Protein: CASSIWGLAGYNEQFF.